A few counts support the clone carrying this T cell receptor (beta chain). This sample was included in a study of sequential checkpoint blockade in melanoma. Treatment described: randomized to nivolumab then ipilimumab (arm A) or the reverse (arm B). Assay used: immunoSEQ multiplex PCR; TCRdb lists only in-frame clones, some missing. The sample has some 14,000 clones; approximately 80% are singletons. Sequenced here: CD8+ T cells sorted from blood (inferred from file names), sampled from a patient given nivolumab and ipilimumab in sequence. The TCR was taken from a human donor with melanoma.

The CDR3 sequence is CASSPPGELFF. Here the CDR3 DNA reads TGTGCCAGCTCCCCCCCCGGGGAGCTGTTTTTT. This chain links TRBV19 with TRBJ2-2; D unclear. Trimming removed 9 bases at V and 6 bases at J, with 8 bases between. Germline V CDR1 and CDR2: LNHDA, SQIVND (reference sequence). The CDR3 runs to 11 residues.